This T cell receptor (beta chain) was identified during a study of T cell responses to AZD1222 COVID-19 vaccine. Study in general: Some second doses came at about 4 weeks and others at about 12 weeks; these were pooled.

The CDR3 runs to 14 residues. The V gene lost 3 bases and the J gene lost 7 bases, with 13 bases spanning the gap. Germline CDR1 is LNHDA and CDR2 is SQIVND (reference sequence). A note on this clone: Its antigen is unknown.

Study-level points and caveats: It was only 6 or 7 AZD1222 recipients who were seropositive at baseline. A rise in Spike-specific TCR breadth and depth followed two AZD1222 doses. The peak T cell response came first, and repertoires were sampled only after it.

Method: immunoSEQ multiplex PCR; TCRdb's copy keeps in-frame clones and lacks some. This table holds around 140,000 clones, 89% found once. This clonotype originated in an adult in good health. The sequencing here drew on peripheral blood, taken on day 0 of AZD1222 vaccination. The chain joins TRBV19 to TRBJ1-5, with unresolved D. The CDR3 protein is CASSIRVVGQPQHF. The CDR3 DNA follows: TGTGCCAGTAGTATTAGGGTGGTCGGCCAGCCCCAGCATTTT.